This T cell receptor (beta chain) was profiled in a study of T cell responses to AZD1222 COVID-19 vaccine (dated by TCRdb to the early 2020s). Turning to the overall study: A total of under 250 trial participants underwent TCR sequencing, of whom 200 to 220 had received two doses of AZD1222 and roughly 26 had received two doses of the MenACWY control vaccine. Trial participants were enrolled by age into subgroups of 18-55, 56-69 and 70-plus years, and around 140, 26 and 57 TCR-sequenced participants, respectively, were included in these subgroups. Results and caveats for the whole study, not just this receptor: Participants were mostly white British and included more females than males, and it was suggested by the authors that clonal diversity may have been underestimated. Conclusions about previously exposed vaccinees are limited because only five or six AZD1222 recipients were SARS-CoV-2 seropositive at baseline. Nearly half of unique spike-specific TCRs reportedly recognized epitopes outside regions mutated in the B.1.351 and B.1.1.7 variants. A significant rise in spike-specific TCR breadth and depth was observed after two AZD1222 doses relative to day 0 and relative to MenACWY recipients. The 56-69-year group was small, and its depth increase did not reach significance, likely because of low power. Because no samples from the day 14 peak response were available, repertoires could be characterized only after the peak T cell response. The whole spike protein was spanned by vaccine-associated CD4 TCRs, and dominant responses were seen in regions 160-218 and 743-854.

The intended sense of this specimen's time point label: about 28 days (+/-7) after the second vaccine dose. AZD1222 recipients given second doses at about 4 weeks or at about 12 weeks were pooled, since spike-specific TCR depth and breadth were not found to differ between the two schedules. Samples from vaccinated people were obtained from the UK trials COV001 and COV002, which included a single-blind randomized controlled phase 2/3 trial of AZD1222 (ChAdOx1 nCoV-19) in healthy adults. Trial participant PBMC samples were collected at day 0 and day 28 after the second dose for TCRbeta chain sequencing. To note about this clone: Its binding antigen is unknown. No base quality values were provided; no much bigger clone lies one nucleotide off.

The CDR3 regions of human TCRbeta chains were subjected to immunosequencing. In the authors' own workflow: Repertoire TCRs were matched against a reference library of SARS-CoV-2-specific TCRs generated with the MIRA antigen-specificity platform. Breadth was defined as the fraction of unique TCRs that were SARS-CoV-2-associated, and depth was defined as the fraction of total T cells that were SARS-CoV-2-associated. Using the MIRA data, each spike-specific TCR was assigned both to the spike region to which the TCR was reactive and to a CD4 or CD8 class. Log10-transformed breadth and depth values were compared by one-way ANOVA with Sidak's multiple comparisons tests. TCRdb limited this immuneACCESS table to in-frame rearrangements with V and J called. A share of clones is missing; checked studies link under half to unresolved V genes, and the rest is unexplained. V and J calls and clone size are copied from that table; D and trimming were computed from the DNA. For this sample the table gives nearly 110,000 clones, of which 80% to 95% were detected only once. In total, the top ten clones hold 6.2% of the sample.

The CDR3 contains 15 residues, cysteine and phenylalanine counted. Only the CDR3 DNA is retained, 45 bases long and in frame from the first base. Taken from the germline V gene (reference sequence), the CDR1 and CDR2 loops are SEHNR and FQNEAQ. Unmatched junction bases come to 7, with V trimmed by 5 bases and J by 3 bases. Here the sequenced sample was peripheral blood, taken 28 days after the second AZD1222 dose. The sequence derives from an adult who received the AZD1222 COVID-19 vaccine. The chain uses TRBV7-9 and TRBJ2-7; TRBD2 agrees with 10 junctional bases. The CDR3 sequence is CASSPPRTSGYEQYF. In nucleotides, the sequence is TGTGCCAGCAGCCCCCCCCGGACTAGCGGCTACGAGCAGTACTTC.